The present entry profiles one T cell receptor beta chain with its context. The DNA is left out, because the CDR3 cannot be placed on it with certainty; the CDR3 is given as TCRdb lists it. The CDR3 is 11 amino acids in total, end residues counted. CDR1 GTSNPN and CDR2 SVGIG come from the germline V gene (reference sequence). The data were obtained in a study of blood T cell repertoires in COVID-19. Profiling relied on immunoSEQ multiplex PCR, and the TCRdb table lists in-frame clones only, not all of them. The repertoire consists of over 200,000 clones, with around nine tenths occurring once and the leading ten covering over 7.5%.

The sequence came from a man aged 40-50 years who had recovered from COVID-19. The chain carries TRBV30 and TRBJ2-1; the D segment call TRBD1 is taken from the table without a DNA check. The specimen was peripheral blood. CDR3 residues: CAWAVGTGSLF.